This entry lists 9 T cell receptor beta chains sequenced from one sample in a study of shared clonotypes between healthy human individuals. The assay was immunoSEQ multiplex PCR, and TCRdb's table has in-frame clones only and misses some. Among about 470,000 clones, 70% to 80% were seen once, and the ten largest hold less than 15%. The sequenced sample was PBMCs. Receptors originate from a woman in her forties in good health. Some clones in this sample may be carry-over from other donors' samples.

This chain uses TRBV5-1 with TRBJ1-2; unclear D gene. Germline V gene lookup returns CDR1 SGHRS and CDR2 YFSETQ. This CDR3 region has 15 residues. V was shortened by 2 bases and J by 0 bases, with 11 bases between the two germline ends. The CDR3 coding sequence is TGCGCCAGCAGCTTATCCACCGGAGCTAACTATGGCTACACCTTC. Encoded protein: CASSLSTGANYGYTF.

The CDR3 region is CASSLVQGKGEAFF. The CDR3 region has the DNA TGTGCCAGCAGCTTAGTTCAGGGTAAGGGTGAAGCTTTCTTT. V is TRBV13 and J is TRBJ1-1; tentative D call: TRBD1 (5 bases). The CDR3 contains 14 residues. The germline V and J ends were trimmed by 1 base and 7 bases, with 13 bases remaining between them. From germline, CDR1 is PRHDT and CDR2 FYEKMQ (reference sequence).

This chain connects TRBV7-2 to TRBJ2-7; D not certain. Germline V gene data show CDR1 as SGHTA and CDR2 as FQGNSA. The CDR3 extends over 14 amino acids. V gave up 2 bases and J gave up 1 base, with 9 bases separating them. This CDR3 reads CASSLSWPSYEQYF. CDR3 nucleotides: TGTGCCAGCAGCTTATCGTGGCCTTCCTACGAGCAGTACTTC.

The rearrangement uses TRBV5-1 and TRBJ2-6; 12 bases are a match to TRBD2. The CDR3 runs 17 residues. The trim removed 1 base at V and 3 bases at J, leaving 2 bases unmatched. The germline V gene has CDR1 SGHRS and CDR2 YFSETQ. As DNA, the CDR3 is TGCGCCAGCAGCTTGATACTAGCGGGAGGTGGGGCCAACGTCCTGACTTTC. Translated, it gives CASSLILAGGGANVLTF.

V is TRBV10-1 and J is TRBJ2-5; the D call may be TRBD1 or TRBD2 (5 bases each). Germline V gives CDR1 WNHNN, CDR2 SYGVQD (reference sequence). The CDR3 covers 14 residues. Trimming stripped 2 bases from V and 4 bases from J, with 11 bases between. CDR3: CASSEMRGRETQYF. CDR3 bases: TGCGCCAGCAGTGAGATGAGGGGCCGAGAGACCCAGTACTTC.

The table lists this clone with a count of one. The chain recombines TRBV27 with TRBJ2-1; 9 bases fit TRBD2. Germline V gene lookup returns CDR1 MNHEY and CDR2 SMNVEV (reference sequence). The CDR3 has 13 residues. Trimming took 6 bases from V and 4 from J; bases not matched to a gene: 1. CDR3 nucleotides: TGTGCCAGCAGAGGACTAGCGTACAATGAGCAGTTCTTC. It encodes CASRGLAYNEQFF.

This clone was picked up one time. This rearrangement joins TRBV11-2 to TRBJ2-1; the D gene is possibly TRBD2 (5 bases). In germline, CDR1 is SGHAT, CDR2 FQNNGV. The CDR3 has 14 amino acids. V was clipped by 9 bases and J by 0 bases, with 12 bases between them. In DNA form, the CDR3 reads TGTGCCAGTGAGGGTAGCCCCTCCTACAATGAGCAGTTCTTC. This translates into CASEGSPSYNEQFF.

This clone was observed many times. The chain recombines TRBV5-6 with TRBJ2-1, with D perhaps assigned TRBD1 or TRBD2 (5 bases each). Trimming pared 2 bases from V and 0 bases from J, leaving 9 bases between. There are 15 residues in the CDR3. In germline, CDR1 is SGHDT, CDR2 YYEEEE. The CDR3 protein is CASSFWGSSYNEQFF. CDR3 nucleotide sequence: TGTGCCAGCAGCTTTTGGGGGAGCTCCTACAATGAGCAGTTCTTC.

There are a few counts of this clone. This sequence joins TRBV7-9 and TRBJ2-7; TRBD2 is a possible D gene (6 bases). The CDR3 length is 15 residues. V was clipped by 3 bases and J by 3 bases, with 15 bases between them. CDR1 SEHNR and CDR2 FQNEAQ come from the germline V gene (reference sequence). The CDR3 sequence is CASSLGGASYYEQYF. DNA of the CDR3: TGTGCCAGCAGCTTGGGCGGGGCGTCCTACTACGAGCAGTACTTC.